Listed below are T cell receptor beta chains from one sample, sequenced in a study of vaccination and CD4 T cells after COVID-19. One entry per CDR3 protein, called by TCRdb with MiXCR from the PCR reads. This sample has roughly 14,000 distinct CDR3 sequences, with over 20% found just once. Their recognized antigens are unknown. The sample comprised cultured CD4+ T cells from blood. These receptors were collected from a human donor with COVID-19. Both conserved end residues are part of each CDR3. D genes are given only for firm matches. Only some rows state a clone size, as once, few, many or a class for expanded clones.

j_call,clone_size,v_call,d_call,cdr3_nt,cdr3_aa
TRBJ2-7,few,TRBV7-2,NA,TGTGCCAGCAGCTTAGAGACACATACCTACGAGCAGTACTTC,CASSLETHTYEQYF
TRBJ2-7,few,TRBV6-1,TRBD1,TGTGCCAGCAGACACGGACAGGGGGGGTACGAGCAGTACTTC,CASRHGQGGYEQYF
TRBJ1-2,NA,TRBV6-5,NA,TGTGCCAGCAGTTACATAGGTGTTGCAGGAAACTATGGCTACACCTTC,CASSYIGVAGNYGYTF
TRBJ1-4,NA,TRBV5-1,NA,TGCGCCAGCAGCCTCAGGGAAGGCGATGAAAAACTGTTTTTT,CASSLREGDEKLFF
TRBJ1-3,NA,TRBV6-1,NA,TGTGCCAGCAGTGTGGACCATCTCTCTGGAAACACCATATATTTT,CASSVDHLSGNTIYF
TRBJ1-2,NA,TRBV28,NA,TGTGCCAGCAATTTAGTTCTAGGGCGCGGCTACACCTTC,CASNLVLGRGYTF
TRBJ1-1,NA,TRBV21-1,NA,TGTGCCAGCAGCCGACGAGCTTTCTTT,CASSRRAFF
TRBJ2-3,few,TRBV6-1,TRBD2,TGTGCCAGCAGTACAACTAGCGGGGTCACAGATACGCAGTATTTT,CASSTTSGVTDTQYF
TRBJ2-2,NA,TRBV23-1,NA,TGCGCCAGCATCCCACAGGGCTTCGCGAACACCGGGGAGCTGTTTTTT,CASIPQGFANTGELFF
TRBJ1-2,medium-sized,TRBV20-1,NA,TGCAGTGCTAGAGTCGGAGCAGGAAACTATGGCTACACCTTC,CSARVGAGNYGYTF
TRBJ1-1,NA,TRBV12-3/TRBV12-4,TRBD1,TGTGCCAGCAGAACGGACAGGGGCACTGAAGCTTTCTTT,CASRTDRGTEAFF
TRBJ2-2,NA,TRBV30,NA,TGTGCCTGGAACAGTGTGAACACCGGGGAGCTGTTTTTT,CAWNSVNTGELFF
TRBJ2-7,NA,TRBV19,NA,TGTGCCAGTAGTATGAGGGGTTCCTACGAGCAGTACTTC,CASSMRGSYEQYF
TRBJ1-4,few,TRBV5-4,TRBD1,TGTGCTACAGGGGAGGGGGCTGAAGAAAAACTGTTTTTT,CATGEGAEEKLFF
TRBJ2-1,NA,TRBV2,NA,TGTGCCAGCAGCGTAACTGCGGCCCCTCAGTTCTTC,CASSVTAAPQFF
TRBJ2-3,few,TRBV11-3,NA,TGTGCCAGCAGCTTAGATTACCCCCGAGATACGCAGTATTTT,CASSLDYPRDTQYF
TRBJ2-3,NA,TRBV19,TRBD2,TGTGCCAGTAGTCCGAGACTAGCGGGGGGGCCCACAGATACGCAGTATTTT,CASSPRLAGGPTDTQYF
TRBJ2-5,NA,TRBV5-1,NA,TGCGCCAGCAGCTTCCGGGACAGTAGCGGAGAGACCCAGTACTTC,CASSFRDSSGETQYF
TRBJ1-3,NA,TRBV6-7,TRBD1,TGTGCCAGCCTGGACAGGACGAGCTCTGGAAACACCATATATTTT,CASLDRTSSGNTIYF
TRBJ2-3,NA,TRBV27,NA,TGTGCCAGCAGTTTTGGAGATACGCAGTATTTT,CASSFGDTQYF
TRBJ1-2,NA,TRBV11-2,NA,TGTGCCAGCAGCTCGAGGGCCCCCGGAGGCTATGGCTACACCTTC,CASSSRAPGGYGYTF
TRBJ1-3,NA,TRBV5-3,TRBD1,TGTGCCAGAAGCGTCCGTCCCTACGGGACAGACCTAAACACCATATATTTT,CARSVRPYGTDLNTIYF
TRBJ2-7,NA,TRBV2,TRBD1,TGTGCCACCTGGGACAGGGGGACCTACGAGCAGTACTTC,CATWDRGTYEQYF
TRBJ1-2,NA,TRBV7-2,TRBD1,TGTGCCAGCAGCTTAGAGCAAATTCCCCTCCAGGGGGCTTATGGCTACACCTTC,CASSLEQIPLQGAYGYTF
TRBJ2-4,NA,TRBV27,TRBD1,TGTGCCAGCAGTTTTCAGGGGGCAGCCAAAAACATTCAGTACTTC,CASSFQGAAKNIQYF
TRBJ1-2,few,TRBV5-4,NA,TGTGCCAGCAGCTTGGCCGGAACGGGCCCTTATGGCTACACCTTC,CASSLAGTGPYGYTF
TRBJ2-2,NA,TRBV5-8,TRBD1,TGTGCCAGCGCCGGGACAGGGGATTCGCTTGGCGGAACCGGGGAGCTGTTTTTT,CASAGTGDSLGGTGELFF
TRBJ2-5,few,TRBV7-8,NA,TGTGCCAGCAGCGTTGAGATGACCCAGTACTTC,CASSVEMTQYF
TRBJ1-2,NA,TRBV9,NA,TGTGCCAGCAGCGTAACGGGGGGCGGCTATGGCTACACCTTC,CASSVTGGGYGYTF
TRBJ1-1,few,TRBV29-1,NA,TGCAGCGTTGTTTGGCAAGAGAACACTGAAGCTTTCTTT,CSVVWQENTEAFF
TRBJ1-1,NA,TRBV11-3,TRBD1,TGTGCCAGCAGCTTACCCCGGACAGGGGGCTGGAACACTGAAGCTTTCTTT,CASSLPRTGGWNTEAFF
TRBJ2-1,NA,TRBV20-1,NA,TGCAGTGCTAGAGATCGAGGGGGGGGCGCGGTCGAGCAGTTCTTC,CSARDRGGGAVEQFF
TRBJ1-2,NA,TRBV20-1,TRBD1,TGCAGTGCTGACCTTAGAGACAGGGTTTTCTATGGCTACACCTTC,CSADLRDRVFYGYTF
TRBJ1-2,NA,TRBV18,NA,TGTGCCAGCTCACCACCGTCACAGGTCTACTCTGGCTACACCTTC,CASSPPSQVYSGYTF
TRBJ1-2,NA,TRBV7-4,NA,TGTGCCAGCAGCTTAGCGGTGACAGCGTATGGCTACACCTTC,CASSLAVTAYGYTF
TRBJ2-3,NA,TRBV28,TRBD1,TGTGCCAGCAGTTTCCGGGACAGATATACGCAGTATTTT,CASSFRDRYTQYF
TRBJ1-2,few,TRBV19,NA,TGTGCCAGTAGTATAATTGGTAGTGGGGAGCTCTATGGCTACACCTTC,CASSIIGSGELYGYTF
TRBJ2-5,NA,TRBV7-2,TRBD2,TGTGCCAGCAGCGCGTATTTAGCGGGGGGAGGGGAGACCCAGTACTTC,CASSAYLAGGGETQYF
TRBJ1-6,medium-sized,TRBV10-3,TRBD1,TGTGCCATCAGTGAGCCGGGAGGGGGCAATTCACCCCTCCACTTT,CAISEPGGGNSPLHF
TRBJ2-5,few,TRBV20-1,NA,TGCAGTGCACCGGACAGCAACCAAGAGACCCAGTACTTC,CSAPDSNQETQYF
TRBJ1-1,NA,TRBV14,NA,TGTGCCAGCAGCCAAGATCTAGGAGGGTGGGCCAAACCGGCTTTCTTT,CASSQDLGGWAKPAFF